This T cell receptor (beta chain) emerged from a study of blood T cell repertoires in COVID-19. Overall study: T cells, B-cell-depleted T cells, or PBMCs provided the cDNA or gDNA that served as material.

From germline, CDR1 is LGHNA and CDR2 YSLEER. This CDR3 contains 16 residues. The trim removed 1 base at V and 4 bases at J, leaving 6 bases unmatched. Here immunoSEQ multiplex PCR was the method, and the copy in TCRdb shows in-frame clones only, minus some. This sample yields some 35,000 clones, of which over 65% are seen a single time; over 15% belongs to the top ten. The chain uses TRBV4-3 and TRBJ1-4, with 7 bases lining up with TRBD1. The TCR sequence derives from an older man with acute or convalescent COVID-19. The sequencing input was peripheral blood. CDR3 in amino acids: CASSQVWGQHNEKLFF. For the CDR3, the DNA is TGCGCCAGCAGCCAAGTCTGGGGACAGCATAATGAAAAACTGTTTTTT.